This TCR beta chain was documented in a study of OX40 agonist ivuxolimab in advanced cancers. Study-wide background: The drug used for patients, ivuxolimab, was an agonistic anti-OX40 (CD134) antibody. Study-wide findings and caveats: On average, CD8+ T cells showed a greater number of expanded clones than CD4+. There was clonal expansion of CD4+ and CD8+ blood T cells by week 6 at 0.1 to 3.0 mg/kg. Antigen specificity remained undetermined for the expanded peripheral T cells.

Clones were read by immunoSEQ multiplex PCR, and TCRdb kept only the in-frame ones, dropping some. The sample has about 71,000 clones, about four fifths seen once. V was shortened by 0 bases and J by 0 bases, with 10 bases between the two germline ends. CDR3 length: 16 residues. CDR1 LNHNV and CDR2 YYDKDF come from the germline V gene (reference sequence). Comments on this clone: Its specificity is not known.

This clonotype originated in an adult with an advanced solid tumor such as melanoma, head and neck, liver or kidney cancer. The source material was CD4+ or CD8+ T cells sorted from blood, sampled in a trial of the OX40 agonist ivuxolimab. This chain uses TRBV15 with TRBJ2-3; D may match TRBD1 or TRBD2 (5 bases each). The CDR3 DNA is TGTGCCACCAGCAGAGAAGTGGGACGTAGCACAGATACGCAGTATTTT. Encoded protein: CATSREVGRSTDTQYF.